Below, 18 T cell receptor beta chains from the same sample are listed, as sequenced in a study of OX40 agonist ivuxolimab in advanced cancers. Sequenced by immunoSEQ multiplex PCR; TCRdb stores in-frame clones only, minus some. Of around 46,000 clones listed, roughly 86% are singletons. Sample: CD4+ or CD8+ T cells sorted from blood, taken in a trial of the OX40 agonist ivuxolimab. Receptor source: an adult with an advanced solid tumor such as melanoma, head and neck, liver or kidney cancer.

This clone was counted once. V and J are TRBV7-8 and TRBJ2-1, with 12 bases identical to TRBD2. The CDR3 is made up of 17 amino acids. In germline, CDR1 is SGHVS, CDR2 FQNEAQ. V was clipped by 5 bases and J by 0 bases; unmatched bases: 5. The CDR3 coding sequence is TGTGCCAGCAGCCGACTAGCGGGGGTGGCCTCCTACAATGAGCAGTTCTTC. Translated: CASSRLAGVASYNEQFF.

By proportion, this clone is medium-sized. The rearrangement links TRBV4-3 to TRBJ2-2; TRBD2 aligns across 7 bases. The ends lost 3 bases at V and 5 bases at J; junction bases unmatched: 0. CDR3 length equals 13 residues. Germline values: CDR1 LGHNA, CDR2 YSLEER. The CDR3 DNA reads as TGCGCCAGCAGCCAGGGGGGGACCGGGGAGCTGTTTTTT. Amino acid sequence: CASSQGGTGELFF.

This clone was picked up a small number of times. This chain links TRBV6-5 with TRBJ2-5; possibly TRBD1 or TRBD2 for D (5 bases each). Germline V lookup: CDR1 MNHEY, CDR2 SVGAGI. Deletions cut 4 bases from V and 1 base from J, with 10 bases between. This CDR3 is 14 amino acids long. This CDR3 reads CASSSWGFQETQYF. In nucleotides, the CDR3 is TGTGCCAGCAGTTCCTGGGGGTTCCAAGAGACCCAGTACTTC.

This clone occurred once. The CDR3 nucleotides are TGCAGTGCTAGAGTCCCCCTGGGCTACACCTTC. The encoded protein is CSARVPLGYTF. The chain employs TRBV20-1 and TRBJ1-2; no definite D call. Trimming pared 1 base from V and 8 bases from J, leaving 8 bases between. The germline V gene encodes CDR1 DFQATT and CDR2 SNEGSKA (reference sequence). The CDR3 is 11 residues long.

The chain recombines TRBV7-9 with TRBJ1-2; D is possibly TRBD1 (6 bases). V gave up 6 bases and J gave up 6 bases, with 14 bases separating them. Per germline, CDR1 SEHNR and CDR2 FQNEAQ (reference sequence). CDR3 length equals 13 residues. The CDR3 protein is CASRSGELDGYTF. CDR3 sequence (DNA): TGTGCCAGCAGGTCAGGGGAGCTGGATGGCTACACCTTC. The whole variable domain, filled in from reference TRBV7-9 and TRBJ1-2, reads DTGVSQNPRHKITKRGQNVTFRCDPISEHNRLYWYRQTLGQGPEFLTYFQNEAQLEKSRLLSDRFSAERPKGSFSTLEIQRTEQGDSAMYLCASRSGELDGYTFGSGTRLTVV.

This sequence joins TRBV7-9 and TRBJ1-5; TRBD1 matches 7 bases. The CDR3 extends over 12 amino acids. Germline trimming cut 6 bases from V and 6 bases from J; bases unmatched to any gene: 2. Germline CDR1 and CDR2: SEHNR and FQNEAQ (reference sequence). The CDR3 DNA follows: TGTGCCAGCAGAACAGGGGCTCAGCCCCAGCATTTT. Its protein is CASRTGAQPQHF.

The chain employs TRBV10-3 and TRBJ1-2, with a weak D call TRBD1 (5 bases). The CDR3 consists of 13 residues. Germline V gene lookup returns CDR1 ENHRY and CDR2 SYGVKD. Trimming removed 3 bases at V and 4 bases at J, with 9 bases between. The CDR3: CAISEGEPYGYTF. For the CDR3, the DNA is TGTGCCATCAGTGAAGGGGAACCCTATGGCTACACCTTC.

The genes are TRBV9 and TRBJ1-1, with 10 bases that match TRBD1. Germline assignment: CDR1 SGDLS and CDR2 YYNGEE. The junction had 8 bases not matched to a gene; V was cut back by 2 bases and J by 1 base. The CDR3 is made up of 17 amino acids. CDR3 in amino acids: CASSVYDRGLGNTEAFF. The CDR3 DNA sequence: TGTGCCAGCAGCGTTTATGACAGGGGGCTAGGGAACACTGAAGCTTTCTTT.

The chain carries TRBV2 and TRBJ2-7; 7 bases match TRBD1. CDR3 length: 17 amino acids. Unmatched junction bases numbered 12, after V lost 0 bases and J lost 4 bases. Germline V gene data show CDR1 as SNHLY and CDR2 as FYNNEI. CDR3 DNA: TGTGCCAGCAGTGAAGCCCTCGCACTCCGGGACAGATACGAGCAGTACTTC. Encoded protein: CASSEALALRDRYEQYF. Supplemented by reference TRBV2 and TRBJ2-7, the full variable domain reads EPEVTQTPSHQVTQMGQEVILRCVPISNHLYFYWYRQILGQKVEFLVSFYNNEISEKSEIFDDQFSVERPDGSNFTLKIRSTKLEDSAMYFCASSEALALRDRYEQYFGPGTRLTVT.

The CDR3 region has the DNA TGTGCCAGCAGCTTGGTGGGACTCCCAGCAGATACGCAGTATTTT. Protein sequence: CASSLVGLPADTQYF. The chain recombines TRBV5-6 with TRBJ2-3; D may be TRBD2 (6 bases). Trimming stripped 0 bases from V and 4 bases from J, with 12 bases between. Germline V gene sequence: CDR1 SGHDT, CDR2 YYEEEE. The CDR3 extends over 15 amino acids.

V is TRBV5-8 and J is TRBJ2-3; the D gene is possibly TRBD1 (6 bases). The CDR3 covers 12 residues. The V gene lost 1 base and the J gene lost 6 bases, with 6 bases spanning the gap. Germline loops: CDR1 SGHTS, CDR2 YDEGEE. This CDR3 is CASSLTGDTQYF. The DNA of the CDR3 is TGTGCCAGCAGCTTGACAGGGGATACGCAGTATTTT.

This chain uses TRBV13 with TRBJ1-2; 7 positions match TRBD1. The CDR3 sequence is 16 residues long. Germline V lookup: CDR1 PRHDT, CDR2 FYEKMQ (reference sequence). The V and J ends lost 5 bases and 6 bases, in that order; junction bases with no gene match: 15. For the CDR3, the DNA is TGTGCCAGCAGCCACCAAGGGGGCGACATTAAGGATGGCTACACCTTC. Amino acids: CASSHQGGDIKDGYTF.

The chain combines TRBV9 with TRBJ1-1, with a weak D call TRBD1 (6 bases). V lost 3 bases and J 1 base, leaving 13 bases between the germline ends. The CDR3 loop spans 15 amino acids. Germline V lookup: CDR1 SGDLS, CDR2 YYNGEE. In nucleotides, the CDR3 is TGTGCCAGCAGCGCGGGGGGGCAGGGGAACACTGAAGCTTTCTTT. Translation: CASSAGGQGNTEAFF.

This chain uses TRBV19 with TRBJ1-1; a possible D gene is TRBD1 (5 bases). The germline gives CDR1 LNHDA, CDR2 SQIVND (reference sequence). Deletions cut 8 bases from V and 1 base from J, with 14 bases between. The CDR3 length is 14 residues. The CDR3 spells CASGATDTNTEAFF. The DNA of the CDR3 is TGTGCCAGTGGCGCGACAGATACGAACACTGAAGCTTTCTTT.

The V call is TRBV27, the J call TRBJ2-7; D is unclear. CDR1 and CDR2 (germline): MNHEY, SMNVEV (reference sequence). V lost 4 bases and J lost 4, with 5 bases in between. The CDR3 is made up of 11 amino acids. CDR3 loop: CASSSLYEQYF. DNA for the CDR3: TGTGCCAGCAGTTCCCTATACGAGCAGTACTTC.

The V call is TRBV6-1, the J call TRBJ2-3; D unresolved. Trimming left V 11 bases short and J 12 bases short, with 21 bases between. Germline CDR1 and CDR2: MNHNS and SASEGT. The CDR3 consists of 12 residues. The DNA for the CDR3 is TGTGCCCTTGGGAAACAGAGTAATCCTCAGTATTTT. This encodes CALGKQSNPQYF.

The CDR3 reads CASSLGQGAGNEQFF. Written as DNA, the CDR3 is TGTGCCAGCAGTTTGGGACAGGGGGCAGGTAATGAGCAGTTCTTC. The genes are TRBV28 and TRBJ2-1; 12 nucleotides align to TRBD1. The junction had 4 bases not matched to a gene; V was cut back by 3 bases and J by 7 bases. Germline V gene data show CDR1 as MDHEN and CDR2 as SYDVKM. The CDR3 has 15 residues.

This clone was detected a few times. This chain connects TRBV29-1 to TRBJ2-1; tentatively, D is TRBD2 (6 bases). This CDR3 region has 15 residues. Germline V gene sequence: CDR1 SQVTM, CDR2 ANQGSEA. Trimming left V 3 bases short and J 4 bases short, with 16 bases between. Here the CDR3 DNA reads TGCAGCGTTGATGGCAAGGGGCGGGAATACAATGAGCAGTTCTTC. As protein: CSVDGKGREYNEQFF.